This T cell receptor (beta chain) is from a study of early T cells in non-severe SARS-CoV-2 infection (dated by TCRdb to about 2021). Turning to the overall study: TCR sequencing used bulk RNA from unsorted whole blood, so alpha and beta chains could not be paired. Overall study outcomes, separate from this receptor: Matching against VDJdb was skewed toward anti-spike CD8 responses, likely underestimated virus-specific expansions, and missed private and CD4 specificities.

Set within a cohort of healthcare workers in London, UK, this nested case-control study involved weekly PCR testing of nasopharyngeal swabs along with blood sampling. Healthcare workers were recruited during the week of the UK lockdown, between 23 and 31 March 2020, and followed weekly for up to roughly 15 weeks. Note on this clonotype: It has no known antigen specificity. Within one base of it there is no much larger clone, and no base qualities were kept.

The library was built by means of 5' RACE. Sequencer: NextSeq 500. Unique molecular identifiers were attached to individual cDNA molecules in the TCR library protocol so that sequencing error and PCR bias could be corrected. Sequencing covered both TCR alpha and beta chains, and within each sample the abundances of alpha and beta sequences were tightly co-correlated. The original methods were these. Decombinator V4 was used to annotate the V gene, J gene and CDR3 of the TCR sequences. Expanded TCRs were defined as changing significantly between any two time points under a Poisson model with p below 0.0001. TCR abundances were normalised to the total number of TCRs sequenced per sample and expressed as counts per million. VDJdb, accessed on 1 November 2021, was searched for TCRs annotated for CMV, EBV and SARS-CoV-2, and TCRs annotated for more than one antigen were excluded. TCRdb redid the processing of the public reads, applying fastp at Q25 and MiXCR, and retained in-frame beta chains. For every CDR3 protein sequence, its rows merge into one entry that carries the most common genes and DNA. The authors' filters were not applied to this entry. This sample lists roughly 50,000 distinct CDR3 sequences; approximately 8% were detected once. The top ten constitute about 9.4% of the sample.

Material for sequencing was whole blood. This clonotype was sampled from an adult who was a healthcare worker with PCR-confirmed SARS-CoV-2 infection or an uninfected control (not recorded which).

In nucleotide form, the sequence is TGTGCCAGCAGCCACCACGGACTAGCTCAGGAGTCCGAGCAGTACTTC. The translation is CASSHHGLAQESEQYF. Recombination connected TRBV4-2 to TRBJ2-7; 8 bases in the middle match TRBD2. The CDR3, cysteine through phenylalanine, is 16 amino acids long. Kept here is only the CDR3 DNA, which spans 48 bases and is read in frame from base 1. CDR1 and CDR2 are read off the germline V gene as LGHNA and YNFKEQ. V trim: 3 bases; J trim: 6 bases; unmatched bases: 13.